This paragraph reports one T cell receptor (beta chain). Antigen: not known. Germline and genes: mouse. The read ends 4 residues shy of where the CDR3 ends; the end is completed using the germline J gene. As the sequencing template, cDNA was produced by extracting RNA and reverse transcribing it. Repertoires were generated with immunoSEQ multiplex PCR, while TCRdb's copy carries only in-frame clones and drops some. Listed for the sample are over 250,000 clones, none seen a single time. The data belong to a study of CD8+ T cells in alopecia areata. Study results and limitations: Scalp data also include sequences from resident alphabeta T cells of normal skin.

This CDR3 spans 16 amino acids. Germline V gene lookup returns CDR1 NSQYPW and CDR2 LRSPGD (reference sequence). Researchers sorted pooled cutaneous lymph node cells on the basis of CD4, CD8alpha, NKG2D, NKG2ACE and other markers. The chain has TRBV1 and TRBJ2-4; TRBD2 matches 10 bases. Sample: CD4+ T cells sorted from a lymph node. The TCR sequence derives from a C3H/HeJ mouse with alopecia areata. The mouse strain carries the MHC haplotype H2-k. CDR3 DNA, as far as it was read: TGCACCTGCAGTGCAGATCCTGGGGGGGCGCGAAAC. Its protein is CTCSADPGGARN. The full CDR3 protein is CTCSADPGGARNTLYF.